This T cell receptor (beta chain) was recorded in a study of beta chain features in type 1 diabetes. Broader study findings: Patients' naive, central memory and Treg TCRB repertoires seemed closer to one another than those of healthy donors. Moderate but significant shortening of TCRB CDR3s was recorded in all four CD4+ subsets from Type 1 diabetes patients.

The entirety of the isolated RNA underwent reverse transcription, so expressed TCRB transcripts were sequenced. About 3.6 million reads were obtained on average from naive, central memory and regulatory T cell samples. Clones were sequenced by immunoSEQ multiplex PCR, and TCRdb holds only the in-frame ones, with some missing. The sample lists 500,000 to 650,000 clones, around 12% occurring once. Turning to this clone: Its antigen remains unknown.

CDR1 and CDR2 from the germline V gene are MNHNS and SASEGT. CDR3 length: 13 amino acids. Trimming cost V 6 bases and J 3 bases; bases outside gene matches: 4. This chain links TRBV6-1 with TRBJ2-5, with 7 bases aligning to TRBD2. The source of this sequence is a man younger than 45 with type 1 diabetes. Sample: naive CD4+ T cells from blood. Written as DNA, the CDR3 is TGTGCCAGCAGGTCTGGGGGGGAAGAGACCCAGTACTTC. Protein sequence: CASRSGGEETQYF.